Each of the 7 T cell receptor beta chains below was sequenced from the same sample in a study of cytomegalovirus exposure and HLA in healthy donors. It was with 60 Vbeta and 13 Jbeta primers that the PCR ran. Clones were sequenced by immunoSEQ multiplex PCR, and TCRdb holds only the in-frame ones, with some missing. The table lists over 200,000 clones, approximately 78% of them singletons. The sequencing sample was made of PBMCs. The origin of the receptors is a male donor in good health and CMV-seronegative.

The chain combines TRBV6-1 with TRBJ2-5; D possibly corresponds to TRBD1 (5 bases). V dropped 8 bases and J dropped 3 bases, with 13 bases sitting between them. The CDR3 has 13 amino acids. CDR1 MNHNS and CDR2 SASEGT come from the germline V gene. DNA of the CDR3: TGTGCCAGCGCCCACCTAGGGGAAGAGACCCAGTACTTC. It is translated as CASAHLGEETQYF.

The rearrangement uses TRBV29-1 and TRBJ1-5; tentatively, D is TRBD1 (6 bases). V shed 6 bases and J shed 1 base, with 7 bases lying between them. Germline V lookup: CDR1 SQVTM, CDR2 ANQGSEA. The CDR3 length is 12 residues. CDR3 nucleotides: TGCAGCGTGGGGACAAGCAATCAGCCCCAGCATTTT. Translation gives CSVGTSNQPQHF.

The CDR3 here is CASSPRDRISGANVLTF. The DNA of the CDR3 is TGTGCCAGTAGTCCCCGGGACAGGATCTCTGGGGCCAACGTCCTGACTTTC. V gene TRBV19 combines with J gene TRBJ2-6, with 8 bases fitting TRBD1. J gave up 0 bases and V 5 bases, and 6 bases lay outside the gene matches. Germline CDR1 LNHDA, CDR2 SQIVND (reference sequence). This CDR3 comprises 17 residues.

This chain links TRBV30 with TRBJ2-7, with D possibly matching TRBD2 (5 bases). The CDR3 covers 12 residues. The V gene's germline CDR1 is GTSNPN and CDR2 SVGIG (reference sequence). Trimming removed 4 bases from V and 0 bases from J, with 7 bases in between. CDR3 sequence reads: CAWNGNSYEQYF. Written as DNA, the CDR3 is TGTGCCTGGAACGGGAACTCCTACGAGCAGTACTTC.

This chain uses TRBV29-1 with TRBJ2-5, with 9 nucleotides matching TRBD2. The ends lost 4 bases at V and 8 bases at J; junction bases unmatched: 5. The CDR3 covers 12 residues. Germline V gives CDR1 SQVTM, CDR2 ANQGSEA. For the CDR3, the DNA is TGCAGCGTTGGACTAGCGGAGGTTACCCAGTACTTC. Translation: CSVGLAEVTQYF.

V usage is TRBV4-1 and J usage is TRBJ1-2; 10 positions match TRBD1. Germline-derived CDR1 and CDR2 are MGHRA and YSYEKL. The CDR3 extends over 15 amino acids. The J segment lost 6 bases and the V segment lost 0 bases, leaving 4 bases of the junction unmatched. The CDR3 spells CASSQDPGQGNGYTF. The CDR3, as DNA: TGCGCCAGCAGCCAAGATCCGGGACAGGGGAATGGCTACACCTTC.

The chain has TRBV7-2 and TRBJ2-3; D is possibly TRBD2 (5 bases). Germline assignment: CDR1 SGHTA and CDR2 FQGNSA. CDR3 length: 14 amino acids. Trimming removed 5 bases at V and 1 base at J, with 10 bases between. CDR3: CASSITAGTDTQYF. CDR3 nucleotide sequence: TGTGCCAGCAGCATAACAGCGGGCACAGATACGCAGTATTTT.